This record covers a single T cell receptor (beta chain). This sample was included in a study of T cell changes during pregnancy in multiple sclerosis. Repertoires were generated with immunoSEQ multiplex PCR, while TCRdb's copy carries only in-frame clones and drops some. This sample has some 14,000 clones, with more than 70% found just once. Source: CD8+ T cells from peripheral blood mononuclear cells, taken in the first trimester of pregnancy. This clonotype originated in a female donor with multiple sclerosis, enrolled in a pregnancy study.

This CDR3 is CASSEGQGNEKLFF. As DNA, the CDR3 is TGTGCCAGCAGTGAAGGACAGGGCAATGAAAAACTGTTTTTT. V usage is TRBV6-1 and J usage is TRBJ1-4; 7 bases align to TRBD1. The germline V gene encodes CDR1 MNHNS and CDR2 SASEGT. The junction had 1 base not matched to a gene; V was cut back by 1 base and J by 5 bases. This CDR3 spans 14 amino acids.